This T cell receptor beta chain stems from a study of CD8+CD57+ T cells in acquired aplastic anemia. Genomic DNA acted as the template from which TCR beta VDJ combination and CDR3 sequence profiling were carried out. TCRdb analysed the reads with MiXCR anew, one entry per CDR3 protein. The sample has about 190,000 distinct CDR3 sequences, less than 65% seen once. The CDR3 length is 11 residues. Germline CDR1 and CDR2: MNHNS and SASEGT. Trimming removed 11 bases from V and 5 bases from J; junction bases left unmatched: 3. This receptor was obtained from a human donor in good health, serving as a control. J is TRBJ1-1 and V is TRBV6-1; 9 nucleotides align to TRBD1. The sequencing input was sorted CD4+, CD8+, or CD8+CD57+ T cells (not recorded which) from PBMCs. The DNA of the CDR3 is TGTGCCGGGGGACAGGGTACTGAAGCTTTCTTT. Residues: CAGGQGTEAFF.